The 9 T cell receptor beta chains below come from one sample, sequenced in a study of personalized T cell therapy for brain tumors. The template for sequencing was RNA taken from the peptide-stimulated T cells. The assay was immunoSEQ multiplex PCR, and TCRdb's table has in-frame clones only and misses some. The data contain approximately 1,900 clones, under 25% of them singletons. Their target antigens are unknown. The sample comprised a T cell product expanded with peptides in culture. The receptor set was obtained from a human donor with medulloblastoma.

This clone occurred many times. In DNA, the CDR3 is TGTGCCAGCAGTGGCCATAACTATGGCTACACCTTC. Translating gives CASSGHNYGYTF. V gene TRBV28 combines with J gene TRBJ1-2; unclear D gene. The germline V gene encodes CDR1 MDHEN and CDR2 SYDVKM. V was cut by 5 bases and J by 1 base, with 5 bases left in between. This CDR3 contains 12 residues.

This clone was observed many times. This chain links TRBV4-1 with TRBJ1-1; D perhaps matches TRBD1 (6 bases). CDR1 MGHRA and CDR2 YSYEKL come from the germline V gene. The CDR3 extends over 14 amino acids. With 4 bases removed from V and 3 bases from J, the gap between germline ends came to 12 bases. The CDR3 DNA follows: TGCGCCAGCAGCCTAGGGGGGGAATACACTGAAGCTTTCTTT. It codes for CASSLGGEYTEAFF.

This clone was seen repeatedly, ten times or more. The rearrangement uses TRBV18 and TRBJ2-2; D uncertain. Between the trimmed V and J ends, which lost 6 bases and 4 bases, there was a span of 12 bases. Germline lookup yields CDR1 KGHSH and CDR2 LQKENI. The CDR3 consists of 14 residues. As DNA, the CDR3 is TGTGCCAGCTCCCACGCCACGGTCACCGGGGAGCTGTTTTTT. Translating it yields CASSHATVTGELFF.

This clone occurred many times. The chain recombines TRBV7-9 with TRBJ2-3; 7 nucleotides agree with TRBD2. The germline CDR1 and CDR2 sequences are SEHNR and FQNEAQ (reference sequence). With 5 bases clipped from V and 7 bases from J, the junction kept 12 bases outside the gene matches. There are 15 residues in the CDR3. CDR3 coding DNA: TGTGCCAGCAGCCCCCTTCTGACTAGCCCCCATACGCAGTATTTT. This gives the protein CASSPLLTSPHTQYF. Full variable domain (rest looked up from reference TRBV7-9 and TRBJ2-3): DTGVSQNPRHKITKRGQNVTFRCDPISEHNRLYWYRQTLGQGPEFLTYFQNEAQLEKSRLLSDRFSAERPKGSFSTLEIQRTEQGDSAMYLCASSPLLTSPHTQYFGPGTRLTVL.

The table lists this clone with a few counts. This chain uses TRBV5-5 with TRBJ1-2, with D possibly TRBD1 on 5 matching bases. The germline gives CDR1 SGHKS, CDR2 YYEKEE (reference sequence). The CDR3 covers 15 residues. Between the trimmed V and J ends, which lost 6 bases and 3 bases, there was a span of 18 bases. The CDR3 spells CASNTQPREYYGYTF. CDR3 in DNA: TGTGCCAGCAACACCCAACCCAGGGAATACTATGGCTACACCTTC.

This clone showed up just a few times. As DNA, the CDR3 is TGTGCCAGCAGCTTAATTTACACTGAAGCTTTCTTT. Translated, it gives CASSLIYTEAFF. This sequence joins TRBV7-2 and TRBJ1-1; D is unresolved. The CDR3 sequence is 12 residues long. V lost 2 bases to trimming and J lost 3 bases, with 4 bases between them. CDR1 and CDR2 from the germline V gene are SGHTA and FQGNSA.

Concerning this clone itself: Only one base separates this from a far larger clonotype, so it likely reflects a read error. CDR3 sequence: CPSSPQGALYNEQFF. In nucleotides, the CDR3 is TGCCCCAGCAGCCCACAGGGGGCCCTTTACAATGAGCAGTTCTTC. The rearrangement links TRBV4-1 to TRBJ2-1; 9 bases are a match to TRBD1. The CDR3 is made up of 15 amino acids. Germline values: CDR1 MGHRA, CDR2 YSYEKL.

The chain carries TRBV2 and TRBJ2-4, with TRBD1 matching 7 bases. Trimming at V came to 7 bases and at J to 5 bases, leaving 5 bases not matched to a gene. The CDR3 length is 13 residues. Germline CDR1 reads SNHLY; CDR2 reads FYNNEI. The CDR3 DNA reads TGTGCCAGCAACCCCGGGACAGAAAACATTCAGTACTTC. Translation: CASNPGTENIQYF. Full variable domain (outside the CDR3, taken from reference TRBV2 and TRBJ2-4): EPEVTQTPSHQVTQMGQEVILRCVPISNHLYFYWYRQILGQKVEFLVSFYNNEISEKSEIFDDQFSVERPDGSNFTLKIRSTKLEDSAMYFCASNPGTENIQYFGAGTRLSVL.

This clone has at least ten counts. This sequence joins TRBV12-3 or TRBV12-4 and TRBJ2-1; tentatively, D is TRBD2 (5 bases). Trimming cost V 4 bases and J 14 bases, with 12 bases left between them. This CDR3 is 11 amino acids long. The CDR3 here is CASSSGIGEFF. Written as DNA, the CDR3 is TGTGCCAGCAGTTCCGGGATTGGAGAGTTCTTC.